This record covers a single T cell receptor (beta chain). These data are taken from a study of shared clonotypes between healthy human individuals. The CDR3 extends over 13 amino acids. V gave up 0 bases and J gave up 2 bases, with 3 bases separating them. Germline V gene lookup returns CDR1 SGHDT and CDR2 YYEEEE. Only in-frame clones appear in the TCRdb table, and some are missing; sequencing was by immunoSEQ multiplex PCR. Here the sample spans around 690,000 clones, around 90% being singletons. The genes are TRBV5-6 and TRBJ1-5; D is ambiguous. The receptor was derived from a man aged 18 to 29 in good health. Some clones in this sample may be carry-over from other donors' samples. The sample was memory CD8+ T cells from PBMCs. The subset was: CD45RO+ cells pooled with CCR7-negative TemRA cells. The CDR3 region is CASSLVGNQPQHF. CDR3 sequence (DNA): TGTGCCAGCAGCTTGGTAGGCAATCAGCCCCAGCATTTT.